This entry features one T cell receptor (beta chain) sequence. Its cognate antigen is unknown. This entry belongs to a study of response to subunit inactivated influenza vaccine. The CDR3 contains 16 residues. V lost 4 bases and J lost 0, with 12 bases in between. CDR1 LGHNA and CDR2 YNFKEQ come from the germline V gene. TCRdb reprocessed the RT-PCR reads via MiXCR and lists one record per CDR3 protein. The sample has about 650,000 distinct CDR3 sequences, less than 15% seen once; the top ten hold 7.5% to 8%. General study points: The authors proposed limited new T cell recruitment per seasonal influenza vaccination.

The chain employs TRBV4-2 and TRBJ1-4; tentatively, D is TRBD1 (5 bases). Sequencing used PBMCs from blood, obtained 14 to 15 days before vaccination. The clonotype originates from a man in his fifties or sixties who received an inactivated influenza vaccine. The CDR3 nucleotides read TGTGCCAGCAGCCCTCTATGGGGGGCAACTAATGAAAAACTGTTTTTT. Translation gives CASSPLWGATNEKLFF.